This TCR beta chain was retrieved from a study of cytomegalovirus exposure and HLA in healthy donors. The PCR had 60 Vbeta and 13 Jbeta primers. TCRdb keeps only in-frame clones here, not all; method: immunoSEQ multiplex PCR. The sample has around 55,000 clones, 60% to 80% seen once. General observations from the study: A missense DCLRE1C variant was associated with V- and J-gene trimming of TCR beta chains in a later analysis, and an independent cohort replicated the association. It was about 150 TCR beta chains that were listed as cytomegalovirus-associated. TCR association rates varied by HLA locus in a later analysis, with DRB1 highest and HLA-C lowest.

The V gene lost 3 bases and the J gene lost 7 bases, with 6 bases spanning the gap. Germline V gene sequence: CDR1 GTSNPN, CDR2 SVGIG (reference sequence). The length of the CDR3 is 11 residues. While unrecorded immune exposures were likely, the donors were nominally healthy when sampled. As concerns this clone: Its matching antigen is unknown.

The genes are TRBV30 and TRBJ2-2; no clear D gene. The TCR originated in a female donor in good health and CMV-seronegative. Material for sequencing was PBMCs. CDR3 loop: CAWRVGGELFF. The CDR3 nucleotides read TGTGCCTGGAGGGTCGGCGGGGAGCTGTTTTTT.